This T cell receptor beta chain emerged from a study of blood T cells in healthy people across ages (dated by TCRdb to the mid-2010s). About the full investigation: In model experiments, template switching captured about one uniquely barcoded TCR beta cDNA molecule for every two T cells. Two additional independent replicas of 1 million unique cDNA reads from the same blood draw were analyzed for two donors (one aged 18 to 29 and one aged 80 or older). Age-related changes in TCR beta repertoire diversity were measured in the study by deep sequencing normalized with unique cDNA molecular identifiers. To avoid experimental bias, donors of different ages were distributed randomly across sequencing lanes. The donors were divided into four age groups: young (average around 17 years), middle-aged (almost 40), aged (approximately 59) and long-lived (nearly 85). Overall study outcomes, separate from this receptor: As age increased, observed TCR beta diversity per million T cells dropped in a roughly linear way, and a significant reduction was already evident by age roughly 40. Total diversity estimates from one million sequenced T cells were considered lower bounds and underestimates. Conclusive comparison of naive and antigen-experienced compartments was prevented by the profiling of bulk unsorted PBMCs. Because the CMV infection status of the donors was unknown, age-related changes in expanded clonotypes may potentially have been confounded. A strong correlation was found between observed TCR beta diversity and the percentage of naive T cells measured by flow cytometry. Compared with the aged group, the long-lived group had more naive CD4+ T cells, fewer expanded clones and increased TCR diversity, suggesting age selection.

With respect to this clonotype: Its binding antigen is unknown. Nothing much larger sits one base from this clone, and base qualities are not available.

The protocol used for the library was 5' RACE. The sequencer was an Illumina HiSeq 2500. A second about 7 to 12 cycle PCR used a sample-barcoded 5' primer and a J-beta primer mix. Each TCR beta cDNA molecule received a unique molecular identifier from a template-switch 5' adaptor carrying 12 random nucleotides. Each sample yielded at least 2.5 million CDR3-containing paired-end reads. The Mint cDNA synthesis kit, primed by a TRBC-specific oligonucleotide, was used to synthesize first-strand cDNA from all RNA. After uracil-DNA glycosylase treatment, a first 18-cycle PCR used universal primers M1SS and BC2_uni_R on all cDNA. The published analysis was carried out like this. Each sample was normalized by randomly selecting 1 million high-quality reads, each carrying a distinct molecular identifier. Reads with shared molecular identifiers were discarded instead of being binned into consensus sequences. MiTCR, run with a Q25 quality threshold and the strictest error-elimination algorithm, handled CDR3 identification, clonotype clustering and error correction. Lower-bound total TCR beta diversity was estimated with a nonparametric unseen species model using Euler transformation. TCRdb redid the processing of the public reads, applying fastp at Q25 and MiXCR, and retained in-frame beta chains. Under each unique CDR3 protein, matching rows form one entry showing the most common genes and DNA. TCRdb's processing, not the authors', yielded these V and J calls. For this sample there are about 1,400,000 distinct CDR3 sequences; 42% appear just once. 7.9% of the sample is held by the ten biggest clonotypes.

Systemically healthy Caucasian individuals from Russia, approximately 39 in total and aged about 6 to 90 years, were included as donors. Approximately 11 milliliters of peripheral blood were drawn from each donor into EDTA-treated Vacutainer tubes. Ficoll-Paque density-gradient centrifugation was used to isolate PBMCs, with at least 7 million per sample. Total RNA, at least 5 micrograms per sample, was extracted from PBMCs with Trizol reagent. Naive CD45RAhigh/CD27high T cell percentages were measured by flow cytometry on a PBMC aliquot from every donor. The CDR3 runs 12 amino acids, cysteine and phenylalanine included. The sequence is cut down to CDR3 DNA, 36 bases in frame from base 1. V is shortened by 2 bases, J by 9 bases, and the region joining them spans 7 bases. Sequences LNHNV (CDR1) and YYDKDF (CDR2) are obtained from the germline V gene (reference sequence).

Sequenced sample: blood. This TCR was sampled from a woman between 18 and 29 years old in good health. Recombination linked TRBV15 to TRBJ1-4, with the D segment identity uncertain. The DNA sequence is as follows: TGTGCCACCAGCAGAAAGGGTAAAAAACTGTTTTTT. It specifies CATSRKGKKLFF.